This T cell receptor beta chain was identified during a study of blood T cell repertoires in COVID-19. At the level of the study: Both acute and convalescent COVID-19 samples were obtained from the United States, Italy and Spain. PBMCs, B-cell-depleted T cells, or T cells provided the cDNA or gDNA that made up the material.

This clone has just one count. Symptom resolution, clearance, or two negative PCRs marked donors in Cohort 3 as recovered. In the original workflow: The authors estimated nucleated cell counts from reference gene primer amplification. Produced via immunoSEQ multiplex PCR; TCRdb's table is partial and in-frame only. That table gives V, J and clone size, and the DNA gave D and trimming. The data show roughly 200,000 clones, 90% seen once. This CDR3 is 14 amino acids long. The ends were cut back, 5 bases at V and 10 bases at J, with 20 bases in the middle. Germline-derived CDR1 and CDR2 are SEHNR and FQNEAQ (reference sequence).

This sequence joins TRBV7-9 and TRBJ2-5; tentative D call: TRBD2 (5 bases). Sequencing was done on a sample of PBMCs or T cells enriched from blood (not recorded which). The sequence was obtained from a man younger than 45 who had recovered from COVID-19. The CDR3 DNA sequence: TGTGCCAGCAGCCCTAGTGGGCACGGGGTGAGCCAGTACTTC. Translation gives CASSPSGHGVSQYF.